A selection of T cell receptor beta chains follows, all from one sample in a study of blood T cell repertoires in COVID-19. Clones were sequenced by immunoSEQ multiplex PCR, and TCRdb holds only the in-frame ones, with some missing. The sample shows about 200,000 clones, about 84% of them seen only once. Input material: PBMCs or T cells enriched from blood (not recorded which). These receptors were obtained from a man aged 35 to 55 with acute COVID-19. Both conserved end residues are part of each CDR3. The order of the fields is D gene, V gene, J gene, CDR3 protein, CDR3 DNA. A D gene is named only where the DNA matches it firmly.

NA	TRBV15	TRBJ1-3	CATSRDRSSGNTIYF	TGTGCCACCAGCAGAGATCGGTCCTCTGGAAACACCATATATTTT
NA	TRBV7-2	TRBJ1-1	CASNVAILNTEAFF	TGTGCCAGCAACGTGGCCATACTGAACACTGAAGCTTTCTTT
TRBD1	TRBV5-1	TRBJ1-2	CASSDNRGLAYGYTF	TGCGCCAGCAGCGATAACAGGGGGCTCGCCTATGGCTACACCTTC
TRBD1	TRBV2	TRBJ2-7	CASPGTGPHEQYF	TGTGCCAGCCCCGGGACAGGCCCCCACGAGCAGTACTTC
NA	TRBV5-4	TRBJ1-4	CASSVSGAGDEKLFF	TGTGCCAGCAGCGTATCAGGGGCCGGAGATGAAAAACTGTTTTTT
TRBD2	TRBV11-2	TRBJ2-2	CASSRAGGTGELFF	TGTGCCAGCAGCCGAGCGGGAGGCACCGGGGAGCTGTTTTTT
NA	TRBV7-2	TRBJ1-4	CASSLLRFATNEKLFF	TGTGCCAGCAGCTTACTACGATTTGCAACTAATGAAAAACTGTTTTTT
TRBD2	TRBV9	TRBJ2-7	CASSALAGVGEQYF	TGTGCCAGCAGCGCACTAGCGGGAGTTGGTGAGCAGTACTTC
NA	TRBV5-1	TRBJ1-5	CASRHGQDQPQHF	TGCGCCAGCAGACACGGCCAGGATCAGCCCCAGCATTTT
NA	TRBV10-3	TRBJ1-2	CAISKGGNGYTF	TGTGCCATCAGTAAGGGGGGGAATGGCTACACCTTC
NA	TRBV21-1	TRBJ2-5	CASSKTTLEETQYF	TGTGCCAGCAGCAAAACCACGTTAGAAGAGACCCAGTACTTC
TRBD2	TRBV14	TRBJ2-1	CASSQAPSGRNEQFF	TGTGCCAGCAGCCAAGCTCCTAGCGGGAGAAATGAGCAGTTCTTC
TRBD2	TRBV7-2	TRBJ2-5	CASSLSGRRETQYF	TGTGCCAGCAGCTTAAGCGGGAGACGAGAGACCCAGTACTTC
NA	TRBV7-2	TRBJ1-5	CASSLSPDTHQPQHF	TGTGCCAGCAGCTTAAGCCCGGACACGCATCAGCCCCAGCATTTT
NA	TRBV5-4	TRBJ2-2	CASSLNPSVYTGELFF	TGTGCCAGCAGCTTAAATCCTAGCGTATACACCGGGGAGCTGTTTTTT
NA	TRBV24-1	TRBJ2-5	CATSDLLETQYF	TGTGCCACCAGTGATCTCCTAGAGACCCAGTACTTC